The source of this TCR beta chain is a study of blood T cell repertoires in COVID-19. For the study at large: COVID-19 samples, acute and convalescent, were from the United States, Italy and Spain.

Authors' methods: Amplification with reference gene primers provided the estimates of nucleated cell counts. The assay was immunoSEQ multiplex PCR, and TCRdb's table has in-frame clones only and misses some. That table gives V, J and clone size, and the DNA gave D and trimming. The sample has approximately 130,000 clones, roughly three quarters seen once. J gave up 6 bases and V 2 bases, and 20 bases lay outside the gene matches. This CDR3 spans 20 amino acids. Germline-derived CDR1 and CDR2 are MNHEY and SVGEGT. V is TRBV6-2 or TRBV6-3 and J is TRBJ2-2; the match to TRBD1 covers 8 bases. Sequenced input: peripheral blood. The sequence was collected from a man older than 75 with acute or convalescent COVID-19. The CDR3, as DNA: TGTGCCAGCAGTTACCCCGAATCATACAGGGGGTATTCAGTTCCCGGGGAGCTGTTTTTT. This translates into CASSYPESYRGYSVPGELFF.